The 17 T cell receptor beta chains below were found in one sample sequenced in a study of CD8+ T cells in alopecia areata. As the sequencing template, cDNA was produced by extracting RNA and reverse transcribing it. Sequenced by immunoSEQ multiplex PCR; TCRdb stores in-frame clones only, minus some. The sample carries approximately 210,000 clones, around 65% recorded once. Treatment specified: oral pan-JAK inhibitor, 5-10 mg twice daily. This material consisted of CD4+ T cells sorted from blood, taken around week 44, from a patient treated with tofacitinib. The origin of the receptors is a human donor with alopecia areata.

The chain combines TRBV30 with TRBJ2-1, with 10 bases lining up with TRBD2. Germline values: CDR1 GTSNPN, CDR2 SVGIG (reference sequence). Trimming cost V 8 bases and J 7 bases; bases outside gene matches: 17. The CDR3 has 16 residues. The CDR3 region is CASRKAGGRFGNEQFF. The CDR3 nucleotides are TGTGCCAGCAGAAAAGCGGGGGGGCGATTTGGGAATGAGCAGTTCTTC.

The gene calls are TRBV30 and TRBJ1-2; a possible D gene is TRBD1 (6 bases). The length of the CDR3 is 14 residues. V lost 2 bases, J lost 5 bases, and 15 bases lay in between. Per germline, CDR1 GTSNPN and CDR2 SVGIG (reference sequence). The CDR3 loop reads CAWSPTQGPYGYTF. The CDR3 coding sequence is TGTGCCTGGAGTCCCACCCAGGGGCCGTATGGCTACACCTTC.

V is TRBV6-1 and J is TRBJ2-7; 8 bases agree with TRBD1. Per the germline V gene, CDR1 is MNHNS and CDR2 is SASEGT. CDR3 size: 15 residues. The J segment lost 4 bases and the V segment lost 3 bases, leaving 8 bases of the junction unmatched. The CDR3 region is CASSDRQGNPYEQYF. The CDR3 nucleotides read TGTGCCAGCAGTGACAGACAGGGGAATCCGTACGAGCAGTACTTC.

The chain uses TRBV29-1 and TRBJ2-2; no clear D gene. From germline, CDR1 is SQVTM and CDR2 ANQGSEA. This CDR3 has 10 amino acids. The V end lost 5 bases, the J end lost 8 bases, and 6 bases lay between the germline ends. CDR3 sequence reads: CSVRVGELFF. The CDR3 DNA is TGCAGCGTTCGGGTGGGGGAGCTGTTTTTT.

This clone has only one observation. This rearrangement joins TRBV20-1 to TRBJ2-7; perhaps TRBD2 as D (6 bases). Trimming took 4 bases from V and 2 from J, leaving 6 bases between them. The CDR3 is 11 amino acids. The germline gives CDR1 DFQATT, CDR2 SNEGSKA (reference sequence). This CDR3 is CSATGAYEQYF. The CDR3 DNA is TGCAGTGCTACGGGGGCCTACGAGCAGTACTTC.

The chain links TRBV19 to TRBJ2-7; D is possibly TRBD1 or TRBD2 (5 bases each). Looked up from germline, CDR1 is LNHDA and CDR2 is SQIVND (reference sequence). There are 11 residues in the CDR3. Trimming pared 8 bases from V and 3 bases from J, leaving 8 bases between. The CDR3 DNA reads TGTGCCAGTCGAGGGGACTACGAGCAGTACTTC. This encodes CASRGDYEQYF.

This clone was detected only a few times. The chain uses TRBV20-1 and TRBJ2-3; D call uncertain. CDR3 length equals 10 residues. V lost 3 bases and J 4 bases, leaving 2 bases between the germline ends. Germline CDR1 and CDR2: DFQATT and SNEGSKA (reference sequence). CDR3 sequence: CSASPDTQYF. CDR3 nucleotide sequence: TGCAGTGCTAGTCCAGATACGCAGTATTTT.

V and J are TRBV5-1 and TRBJ2-5; 7 nucleotides match TRBD2. This CDR3 region has 14 residues. Per the germline V gene, CDR1 is SGHRS and CDR2 is YFSETQ. V lost 4 bases to trimming and J lost 1 base; unmatched junction nucleotides: 4. The CDR3 is CASSRGDGQETQYF. The DNA of the CDR3 is TGCGCCAGCAGCCGGGGGGACGGCCAAGAGACCCAGTACTTC.

V usage is TRBV5-6 and J usage is TRBJ2-7; 10 bases are a match to TRBD1. The CDR3 consists of 13 residues. V shed 4 bases and J 4 bases; nucleotides not matched to a gene: 2. The germline V gene has CDR1 SGHDT and CDR2 YYEEEE. CDR3 DNA: TGTGCCAGCAGCGGGGACAGGGGATACGAGCAGTACTTC. This gives the protein CASSGDRGYEQYF.

This clone was seen only a few times. The CDR3 DNA reads as TGTGCCTGGAGTCCGGACAGGGCCTATGGCTACACCTTC. It codes for CAWSPDRAYGYTF. The J gene is TRBJ1-2, the V gene TRBV30, with 8 bases identical to TRBD1. The CDR3 has 13 residues. Germline trimming cut 2 bases from V and 4 bases from J; bases unmatched to any gene: 3. CDR1 GTSNPN and CDR2 SVGIG come from the germline V gene (reference sequence).

This clone was seen a handful of times. The rearrangement uses TRBV29-1 and TRBJ1-1; 9 bases map to TRBD1. Germline CDR1 SQVTM, CDR2 ANQGSEA. The V and J ends lost 8 bases and 4 bases, in that order; junction bases with no gene match: 8. The CDR3 totals 13 residues. This CDR3 is CSTFGTGSTEAFF. The CDR3 DNA sequence: TGCAGCACATTCGGGACAGGGAGCACTGAAGCTTTCTTT. Using reference TRBV29-1 and TRBJ1-1 for the parts outside the CDR3, the full variable domain is SAVISQKPSRDICQRGTSLTIQCQVDSQVTMMFWYRQQPGQSLTLIATANQGSEATYESGFVIDKFPISRPNLTFSTLTVSNMSPEDSSIYLCSTFGTGSTEAFFGQGTRLTVV.

The chain has TRBV4-3 and TRBJ2-7, with TRBD2 as a possible D gene (5 bases). Germline-derived CDR1 and CDR2 are LGHNA and YSLEER. V dropped 1 base and J dropped 2 bases, with 9 bases sitting between them. The CDR3 covers 14 residues. This chain's CDR3 is CASSQGAGAYEQYF. The CDR3 DNA sequence: TGCGCCAGCAGCCAAGGAGCCGGGGCCTACGAGCAGTACTTC.

V gene TRBV28 combines with J gene TRBJ1-5; D is undetermined. CDR3 length equals 12 residues. V lost 6 bases, J lost 6 bases, and 9 bases lay in between. Germline assignment: CDR1 MDHEN and CDR2 SYDVKM. CDR3 region: CASRTPPQPQHF. CDR3 nucleotides: TGTGCCAGCAGAACCCCTCCTCAGCCCCAGCATTTT.

J is TRBJ2-1 and V is TRBV2, with a possible D match to TRBD2 (7 bases). There are 13 residues in the CDR3. From germline, CDR1 is SNHLY and CDR2 FYNNEI. The CDR3 sequence: CASTRGPGREQFF. The CDR3 coding sequence is TGTGCTTCAACGCGGGGGCCCGGGCGTGAGCAGTTCTTC.

The CDR3 reads CAWSLYVVSGSYNEQFF. The CDR3, as DNA: TGTGCCTGGAGTTTGTACGTCGTATCGGGCTCCTACAATGAGCAGTTCTTC. V and J are TRBV30 and TRBJ2-1; D remains unclear. V lost 2 bases and J 0 bases, leaving 17 bases between the germline ends. The CDR3 consists of 17 residues. CDR1 is GTSNPN, CDR2 SVGIG, per germline (reference sequence).

The chain joins TRBV6-7 to TRBJ1-1, with D maybe TRBD1 (5 bases). TRBV6-7 is noted as an ORF with a role that remains uncertain. This CDR3 region has 16 residues. The V end was cut by 2 bases, the J end by 0 bases, with 13 bases between. This CDR3 is CASSYGGTLVNTEAFF. Written as DNA, the CDR3 is TGTGCCAGCAGTTACGGTGGGACGCTAGTGAACACTGAAGCTTTCTTT.

V usage is TRBV18 and J usage is TRBJ1-1, with 8 bases fitting TRBD1. Germline V gene lookup returns CDR1 KGHSH and CDR2 LQKENI. The junction had 11 bases not matched to a gene; V was cut back by 6 bases and J by 8 bases. The CDR3 covers 14 residues. This CDR3 is CASSQDPGGLEAFF. CDR3 sequence (DNA): TGTGCCAGCTCCCAAGACCCAGGGGGCCTCGAAGCTTTCTTT.